The text below deals with one T cell receptor beta chain. The source of the sample is a study of cytomegalovirus exposure and HLA in healthy donors. Germline values: CDR1 ENHRY, CDR2 SYGVKD. This CDR3 region has 14 residues. Trimming removed 3 bases at V and 4 bases at J, with 12 bases between. This PCR relied on a set of 60 Vbeta primers and 13 Jbeta primers. This table comes from immunoSEQ multiplex PCR, and its TCRdb copy is limited to in-frame clones, with some not included. The sample shows around 190,000 clones, just over 75% of them seen only once. Sequencing was done on a sample of PBMCs. This chain joins TRBV10-3 and TRBJ1-1; D is perhaps TRBD1 (6 bases). This receptor was identified in a man aged 25-40 years in good health and CMV-seronegative. CDR3 in amino acids: CAISETGPVTEAFF. The CDR3 DNA reads TGTGCCATCAGTGAAACAGGGCCAGTCACTGAAGCTTTCTTT.